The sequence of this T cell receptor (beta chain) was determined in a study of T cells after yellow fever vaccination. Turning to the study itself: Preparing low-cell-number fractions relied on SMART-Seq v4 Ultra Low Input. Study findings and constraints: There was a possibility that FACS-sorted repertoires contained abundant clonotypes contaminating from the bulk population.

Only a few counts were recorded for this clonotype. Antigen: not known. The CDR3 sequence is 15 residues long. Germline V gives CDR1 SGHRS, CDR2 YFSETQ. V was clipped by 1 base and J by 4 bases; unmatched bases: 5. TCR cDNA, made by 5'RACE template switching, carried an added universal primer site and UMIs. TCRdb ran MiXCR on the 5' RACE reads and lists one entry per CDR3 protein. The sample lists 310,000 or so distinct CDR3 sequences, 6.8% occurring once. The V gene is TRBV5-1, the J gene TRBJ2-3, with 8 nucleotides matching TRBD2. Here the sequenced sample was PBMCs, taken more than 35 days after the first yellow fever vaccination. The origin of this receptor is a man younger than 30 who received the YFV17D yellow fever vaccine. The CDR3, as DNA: TGCGCCAGCAGCTTGACTAGCGGCCTAGCAGATACGCAGTATTTT. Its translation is CASSLTSGLADTQYF. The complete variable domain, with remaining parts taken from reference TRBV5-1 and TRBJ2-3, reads KAGVTQTPRYLIKTRGQQVTLSCSPISGHRSVSWYQQTPGQGLQFLFEYFSETQRNKGNFPGRFSGRQFSNSRSEMNVSTLELGDSALYLCASSLTSGLADTQYFGPGTRLTVL.